This T cell receptor (beta chain) was captured in a study of early T cells in non-severe SARS-CoV-2 infection. Across the study: The authors sequenced bulk RNA from unsorted whole blood, leaving chains unpaired.

The CDR3 has 15 amino acids. V trimming: 2 bases; J trimming: 4 bases; junction bases outside the gene matches: 6. The germline V gene has CDR1 MNHEY and CDR2 SVGEGT. Each CDR3 protein gets one entry after TCRdb re-called the 5' RACE reads with MiXCR. The sample carries about 55,000 distinct CDR3 sequences, 6.5% to 7.5% recorded once. General study points: The study's VDJdb matching favored anti-spike CD8 responses and missed private and CD4 specificities.

Details on this clonotype: The target antigen is unknown.

The chain recombines TRBV6-2 or TRBV6-3 with TRBJ2-3; 7 bases map to TRBD2. Specimen: whole blood, collected at baseline. This clonotype was sampled from an adult who was a healthcare worker with PCR-confirmed SARS-CoV-2 infection or an uninfected control (not recorded which). The CDR3 loop reads CASSYVSREPDTQYF. The CDR3, as DNA: TGTGCCAGCAGTTACGTCTCGCGGGAGCCAGATACGCAGTATTTT.